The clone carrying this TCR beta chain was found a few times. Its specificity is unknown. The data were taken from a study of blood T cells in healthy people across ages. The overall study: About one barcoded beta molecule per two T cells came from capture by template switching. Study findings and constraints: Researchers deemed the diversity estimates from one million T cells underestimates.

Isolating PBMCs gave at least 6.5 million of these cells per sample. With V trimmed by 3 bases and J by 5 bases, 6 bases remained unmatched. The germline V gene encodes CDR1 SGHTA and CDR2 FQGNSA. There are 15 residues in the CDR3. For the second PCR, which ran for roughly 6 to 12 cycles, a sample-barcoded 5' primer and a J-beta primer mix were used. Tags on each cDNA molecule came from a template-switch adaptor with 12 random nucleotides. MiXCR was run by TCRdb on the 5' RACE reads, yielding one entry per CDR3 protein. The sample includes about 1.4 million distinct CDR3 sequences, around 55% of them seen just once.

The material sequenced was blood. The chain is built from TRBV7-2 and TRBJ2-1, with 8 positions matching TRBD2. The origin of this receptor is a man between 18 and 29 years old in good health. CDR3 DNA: TGTGCCAGCAGCTTTATCGGGAGGGTTCACAATGAGCAGTTCTTC. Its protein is CASSFIGRVHNEQFF.